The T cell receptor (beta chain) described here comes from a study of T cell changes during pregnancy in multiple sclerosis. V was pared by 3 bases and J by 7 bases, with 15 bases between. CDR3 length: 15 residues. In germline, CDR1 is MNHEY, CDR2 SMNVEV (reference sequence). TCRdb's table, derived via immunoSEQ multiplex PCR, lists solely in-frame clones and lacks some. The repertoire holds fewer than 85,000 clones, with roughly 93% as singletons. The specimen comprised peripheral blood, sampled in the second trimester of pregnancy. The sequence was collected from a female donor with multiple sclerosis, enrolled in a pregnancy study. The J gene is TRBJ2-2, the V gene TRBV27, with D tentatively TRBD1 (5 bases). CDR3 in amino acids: CASSFGQGGVGELFF. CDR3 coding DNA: TGTGCCAGCAGTTTTGGGCAGGGTGGAGTCGGGGAGCTGTTTTTT.